Listed below are T cell receptor beta chains from one sample, sequenced in a study of monozygotic twins with inflammatory bowel disease. TCRdb reanalyzed the 5' RACE reads and collapses them to one entry per CDR3 protein, without DNA. This sample's table has a few hundred thousand distinct CDR3 sequences. What was sequenced was blood. The receptors were sampled from a human donor with ulcerative colitis or Crohn's disease, or a healthy co-twin of an affected twin (not recorded which). The CDR3 runs from the conserved cysteine through the conserved F or W.

cdr3_aa j_call v_call
CSASDKHTGELFF TRBJ2-2 TRBV20-1
CASSQVLGISATNEKLFF TRBJ1-4 TRBV4-2
CASILRSGGPYEQYF TRBJ2-7 TRBV7-2
CASSQDFIAVEGLDMNTEAFF TRBJ1-1 TRBV4-1
CASSIYGRSTDTQYF TRBJ2-3 TRBV19
CASSPRTGDPGELFF TRBJ2-2 TRBV12-3/TRBV12-4
CASSQRGGSYNEQFF TRBJ2-1 TRBV5-6
CATSEFDRGPYNEQFF TRBJ2-1 TRBV24-1
CASHDRRSTDTQYF TRBJ2-3 TRBV19
CASSEIVGSPLHF TRBJ1-6 TRBV7-9
CASSPEWGQGSSYEQYF TRBJ2-7 TRBV5-1
CASTKRGAGANVLTF TRBJ2-6 TRBV19
CASSLPEGREILYGYTF TRBJ1-2 TRBV7-9
CASSPGRVSGANVLTF TRBJ2-6 TRBV5-1
CASSYSTRGTEQFF TRBJ2-1 TRBV6-6
CASSSGTGGNSYNSPLHF TRBJ1-6 TRBV5-4
CSARENDRAISSYEQYF TRBJ2-7 TRBV20-1
CASSALEGGRREQYF TRBJ2-7 TRBV6-1
CASSQSVGGAGEKLFF TRBJ1-4 TRBV4-2
CASTPGVNTGELFF TRBJ2-2 TRBV6-2/TRBV6-3